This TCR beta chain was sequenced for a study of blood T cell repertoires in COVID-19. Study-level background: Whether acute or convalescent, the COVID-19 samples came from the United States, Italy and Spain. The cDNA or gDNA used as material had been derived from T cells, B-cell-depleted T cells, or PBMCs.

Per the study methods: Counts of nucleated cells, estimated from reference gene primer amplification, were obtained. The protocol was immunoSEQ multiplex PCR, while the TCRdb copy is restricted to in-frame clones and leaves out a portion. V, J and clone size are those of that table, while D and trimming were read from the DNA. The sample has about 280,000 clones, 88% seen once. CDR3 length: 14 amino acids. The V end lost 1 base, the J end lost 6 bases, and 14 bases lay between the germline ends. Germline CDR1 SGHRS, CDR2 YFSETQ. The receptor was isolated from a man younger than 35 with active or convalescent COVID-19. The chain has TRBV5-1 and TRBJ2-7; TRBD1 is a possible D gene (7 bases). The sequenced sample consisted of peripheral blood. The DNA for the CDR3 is TGCGCCAGCAGCTTGAGGAGGGGGCTTAGCGAGCAGTACTTC. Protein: CASSLRRGLSEQYF.